Sequencing of this TCR beta chain was carried out in a study of T cell responses to AZD1222 COVID-19 vaccine. V was shortened by 4 bases and J by 3 bases, with 13 bases between the two germline ends. This CDR3 region has 16 residues. Germline CDR1 reads SNHLY; CDR2 reads FYNNEI. Repertoires were generated with immunoSEQ multiplex PCR, while TCRdb's copy carries only in-frame clones and drops some. Among more than 95,000 clones, around 87% were seen once, and the ten largest hold more than 9%. The sequence was collected from an adult in good health. The material sequenced was peripheral blood, taken on day 0 of AZD1222 vaccination. V gene TRBV2 combines with J gene TRBJ2-6; D unclear. CDR3 DNA sequence: TGTGCCAGCAGTGTGGTCCGAACTTTTGGGGCCAACGTCCTGACTTTC. It codes for CASSVVRTFGANVLTF.